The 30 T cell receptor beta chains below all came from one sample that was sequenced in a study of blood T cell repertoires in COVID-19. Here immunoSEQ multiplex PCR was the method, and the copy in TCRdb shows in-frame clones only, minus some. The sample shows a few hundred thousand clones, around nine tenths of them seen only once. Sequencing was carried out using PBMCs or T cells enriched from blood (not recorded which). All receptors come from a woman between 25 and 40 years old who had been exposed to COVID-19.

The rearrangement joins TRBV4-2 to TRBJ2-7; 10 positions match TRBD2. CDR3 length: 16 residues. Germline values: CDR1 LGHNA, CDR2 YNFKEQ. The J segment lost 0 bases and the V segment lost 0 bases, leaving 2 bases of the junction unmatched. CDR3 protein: CASSQDTSGVSYEQYF. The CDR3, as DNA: TGTGCCAGCAGCCAAGACACTAGCGGGGTCTCCTACGAGCAGTACTTC.

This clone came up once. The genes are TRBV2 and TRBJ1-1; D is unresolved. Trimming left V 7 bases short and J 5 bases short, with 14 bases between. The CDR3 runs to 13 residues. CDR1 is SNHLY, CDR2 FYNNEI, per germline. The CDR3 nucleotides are TGTGCCAGCACTAGACGGGATCGGACTGAAGCTTTCTTT. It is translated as CASTRRDRTEAFF.

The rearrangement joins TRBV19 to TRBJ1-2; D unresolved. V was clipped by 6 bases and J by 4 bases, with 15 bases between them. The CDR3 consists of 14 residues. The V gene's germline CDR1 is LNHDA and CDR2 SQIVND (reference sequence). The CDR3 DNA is TGTGCCAGTAGGGAGGGTAAATCGGGCTATGGCTACACCTTC. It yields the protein CASREGKSGYGYTF.

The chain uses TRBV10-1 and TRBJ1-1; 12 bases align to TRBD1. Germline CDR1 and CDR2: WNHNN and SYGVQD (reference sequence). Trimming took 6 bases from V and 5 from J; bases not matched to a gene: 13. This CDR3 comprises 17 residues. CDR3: CASSEALGTGGWTEAFF. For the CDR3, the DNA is TGCGCCAGCAGCGAAGCCTTAGGGACAGGGGGCTGGACTGAAGCTTTCTTT.

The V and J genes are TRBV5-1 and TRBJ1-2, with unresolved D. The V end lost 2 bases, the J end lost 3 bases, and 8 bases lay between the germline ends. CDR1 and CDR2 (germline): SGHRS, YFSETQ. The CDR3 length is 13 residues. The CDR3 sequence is CASSFDEDYGYTF. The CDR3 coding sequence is TGCGCCAGCAGCTTCGACGAGGACTATGGCTACACCTTC.

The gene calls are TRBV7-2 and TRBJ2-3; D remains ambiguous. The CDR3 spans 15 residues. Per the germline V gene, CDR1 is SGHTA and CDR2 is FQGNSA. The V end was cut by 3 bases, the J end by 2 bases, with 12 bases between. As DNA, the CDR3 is TGTGCCAGCAGCTTGGTGGCGGTTTTCACAGATACGCAGTATTTT. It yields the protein CASSLVAVFTDTQYF. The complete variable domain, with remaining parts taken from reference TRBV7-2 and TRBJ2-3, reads GAGVSQSPSNKVTEKGKDVELRCDPISGHTALYWYRQSLGQGLEFLIYFQGNSAPDKSGLPSDRFSAERTGGSVSTLTIQRTQQEDSAVYLCASSLVAVFTDTQYFGPGTRLTVL.

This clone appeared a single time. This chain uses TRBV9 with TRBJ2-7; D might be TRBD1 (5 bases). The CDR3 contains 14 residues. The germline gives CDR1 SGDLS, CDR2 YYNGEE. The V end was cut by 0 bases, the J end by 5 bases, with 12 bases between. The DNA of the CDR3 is TGTGCCAGCAGCGTAGAGCCAGGGATCAACGAGCAGTACTTC. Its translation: CASSVEPGINEQYF.

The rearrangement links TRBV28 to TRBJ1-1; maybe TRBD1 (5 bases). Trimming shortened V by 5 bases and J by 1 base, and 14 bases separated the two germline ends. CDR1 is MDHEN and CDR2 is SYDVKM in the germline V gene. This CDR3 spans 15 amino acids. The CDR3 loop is CASSPPRQGNTEAFF. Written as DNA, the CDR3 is TGTGCCAGCAGTCCCCCCAGGCAGGGGAACACTGAAGCTTTCTTT.

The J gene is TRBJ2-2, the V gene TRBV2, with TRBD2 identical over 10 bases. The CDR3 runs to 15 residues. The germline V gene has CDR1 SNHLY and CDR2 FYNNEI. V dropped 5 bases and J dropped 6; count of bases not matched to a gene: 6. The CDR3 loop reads CASSSAGGRSGELFF. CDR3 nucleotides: TGTGCCAGCAGTTCAGCGGGGGGGCGTTCCGGGGAGCTGTTTTTT.

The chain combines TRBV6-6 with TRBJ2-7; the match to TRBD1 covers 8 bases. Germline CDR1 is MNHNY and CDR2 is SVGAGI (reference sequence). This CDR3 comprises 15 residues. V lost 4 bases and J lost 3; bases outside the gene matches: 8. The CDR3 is CASSSLTGVLYEQYF. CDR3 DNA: TGTGCCAGCAGTTCCCTGACAGGGGTCCTCTACGAGCAGTACTTC.

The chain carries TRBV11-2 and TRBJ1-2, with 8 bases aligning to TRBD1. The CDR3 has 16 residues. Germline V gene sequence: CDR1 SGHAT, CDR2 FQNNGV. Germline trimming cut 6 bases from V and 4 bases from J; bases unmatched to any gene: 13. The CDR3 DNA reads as TGTGCCAGCAGTCAAGATAACAGGGGGTGGACCTATGGCTACACCTTC. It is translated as CASSQDNRGWTYGYTF.

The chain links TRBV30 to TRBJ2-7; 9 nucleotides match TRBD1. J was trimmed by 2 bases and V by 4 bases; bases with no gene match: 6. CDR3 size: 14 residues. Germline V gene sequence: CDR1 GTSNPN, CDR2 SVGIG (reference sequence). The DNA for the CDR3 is TGTGCCTGGACCCGGGACAGGGTAGCCTACGAGCAGTACTTC. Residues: CAWTRDRVAYEQYF.

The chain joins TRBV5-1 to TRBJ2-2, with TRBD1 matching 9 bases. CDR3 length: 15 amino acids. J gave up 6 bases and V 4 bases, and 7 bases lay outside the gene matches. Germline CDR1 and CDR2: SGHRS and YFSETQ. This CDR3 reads CASSTRQGEAGELFF. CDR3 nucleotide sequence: TGCGCCAGCAGCACGAGACAGGGGGAGGCCGGGGAGCTGTTTTTT.

Here the CDR3 reads CASQSDQGNYGYTF. CDR3 nucleotide sequence: TGTGCCAGCCAGTCAGACCAGGGGAACTATGGCTACACCTTC. The V call is TRBV6-5, the J call TRBJ1-2; D is possibly TRBD1 (6 bases). This CDR3 contains 14 residues. V was cut by 8 bases and J by 2 bases, with 15 bases left in between. Germline lookup yields CDR1 MNHEY and CDR2 SVGAGI.

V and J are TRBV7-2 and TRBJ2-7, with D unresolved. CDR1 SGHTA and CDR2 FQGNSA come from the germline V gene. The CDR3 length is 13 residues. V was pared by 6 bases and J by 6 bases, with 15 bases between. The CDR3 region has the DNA TGTGCCAGCAGTCAACTCCCCACTGGCGAGCAGTACTTC. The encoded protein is CASSQLPTGEQYF.

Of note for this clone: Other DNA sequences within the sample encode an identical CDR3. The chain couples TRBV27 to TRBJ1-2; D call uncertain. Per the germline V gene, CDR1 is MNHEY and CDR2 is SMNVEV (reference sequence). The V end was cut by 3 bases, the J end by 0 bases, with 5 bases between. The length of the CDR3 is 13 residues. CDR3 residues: CASSFAANYGYTF. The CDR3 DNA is TGTGCCAGCAGTTTCGCAGCTAACTATGGCTACACCTTC.

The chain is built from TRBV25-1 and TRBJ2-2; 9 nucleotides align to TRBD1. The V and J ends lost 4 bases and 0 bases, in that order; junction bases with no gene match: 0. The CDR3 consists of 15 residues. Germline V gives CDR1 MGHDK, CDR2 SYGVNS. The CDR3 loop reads CASSGDRANTGELFF. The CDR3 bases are TGTGCCAGCAGTGGGGACAGGGCGAACACCGGGGAGCTGTTTTTT.

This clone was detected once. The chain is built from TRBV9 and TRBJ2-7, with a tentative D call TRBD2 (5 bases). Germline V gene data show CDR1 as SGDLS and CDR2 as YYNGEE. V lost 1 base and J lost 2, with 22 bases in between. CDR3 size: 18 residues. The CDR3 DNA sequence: TGTGCCAGCAGCGTACTCCCACGCCACGACGGAGGAGCCTACGAGCAGTACTTC. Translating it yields CASSVLPRHDGGAYEQYF.

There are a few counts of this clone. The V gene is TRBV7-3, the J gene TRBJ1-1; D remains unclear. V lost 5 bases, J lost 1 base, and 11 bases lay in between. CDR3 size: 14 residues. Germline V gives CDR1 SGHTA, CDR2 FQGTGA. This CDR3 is CASSQDPGNTEAFF. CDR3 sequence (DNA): TGTGCCAGCAGCCAAGATCCGGGGAACACTGAAGCTTTCTTT.

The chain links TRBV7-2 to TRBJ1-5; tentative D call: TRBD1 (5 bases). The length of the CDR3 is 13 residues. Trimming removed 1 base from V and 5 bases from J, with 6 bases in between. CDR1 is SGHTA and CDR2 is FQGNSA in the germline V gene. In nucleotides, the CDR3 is TGTGCCAGCAGCTTAGAGGGGCATCAGCCCCAGCATTTT. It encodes CASSLEGHQPQHF. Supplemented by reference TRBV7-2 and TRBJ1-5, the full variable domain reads GAGVSQSPSNKVTEKGKDVELRCDPISGHTALYWYRQSLGQGLEFLIYFQGNSAPDKSGLPSDRFSAERTGGSVSTLTIQRTQQEDSAVYLCASSLEGHQPQHFGDGTRLSIL.

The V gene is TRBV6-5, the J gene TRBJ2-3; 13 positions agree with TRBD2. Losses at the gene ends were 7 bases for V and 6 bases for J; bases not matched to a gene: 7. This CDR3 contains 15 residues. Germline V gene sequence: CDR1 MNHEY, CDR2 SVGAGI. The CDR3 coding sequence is TGTGCCAGCACCAAGGGGGGACTAGCGGGGGATACGCAGTATTTT. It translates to CASTKGGLAGDTQYF.

The CDR3 bases are TGTGCCTCACAGGGATTAGCTGGCAATCAGCCCCAGCATTTT. Amino acids: CASQGLAGNQPQHF. The chain recombines TRBV24-1 with TRBJ1-5; TRBD1 is a possible D gene (6 bases). Germline V gene lookup returns CDR1 KGHDR and CDR2 SFDVKD. This CDR3 is 14 amino acids long. The V gene lost 12 bases and the J gene lost 2 bases, with 16 bases spanning the gap.

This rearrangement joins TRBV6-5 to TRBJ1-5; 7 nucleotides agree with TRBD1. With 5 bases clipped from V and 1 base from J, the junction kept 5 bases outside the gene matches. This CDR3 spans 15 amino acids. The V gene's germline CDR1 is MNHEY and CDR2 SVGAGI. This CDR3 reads CASSLRQGSNQPQHF. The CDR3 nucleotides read TGTGCCAGCAGTCTCCGACAGGGAAGCAATCAGCCCCAGCATTTT.

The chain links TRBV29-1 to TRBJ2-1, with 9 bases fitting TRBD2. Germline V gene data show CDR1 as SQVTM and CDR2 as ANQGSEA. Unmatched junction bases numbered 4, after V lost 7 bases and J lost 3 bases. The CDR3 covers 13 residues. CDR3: CSAATSGYNEQFF. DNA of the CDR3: TGCAGCGCTGCGACTAGCGGCTACAATGAGCAGTTCTTC.

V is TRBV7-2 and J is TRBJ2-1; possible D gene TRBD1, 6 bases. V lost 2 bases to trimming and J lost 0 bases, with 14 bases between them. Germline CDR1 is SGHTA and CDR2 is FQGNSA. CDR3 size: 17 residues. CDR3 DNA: TGTGCCAGCAGCTTAACAGGGCAACCTCACTCCTACAATGAGCAGTTCTTC. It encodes CASSLTGQPHSYNEQFF.

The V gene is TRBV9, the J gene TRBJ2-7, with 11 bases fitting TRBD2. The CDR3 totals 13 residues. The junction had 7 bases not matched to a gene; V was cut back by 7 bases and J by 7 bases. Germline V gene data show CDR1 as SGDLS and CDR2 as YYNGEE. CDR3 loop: CASSLAGGEEQYF. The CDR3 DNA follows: TGTGCCAGCTCCCTAGCGGGGGGAGAGGAGCAGTACTTC.

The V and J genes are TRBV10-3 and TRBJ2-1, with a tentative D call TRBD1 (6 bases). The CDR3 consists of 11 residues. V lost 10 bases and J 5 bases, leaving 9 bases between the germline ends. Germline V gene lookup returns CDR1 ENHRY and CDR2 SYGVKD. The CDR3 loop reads CATQGNNEQFF. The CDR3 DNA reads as TGTGCCACTCAGGGGAACAATGAGCAGTTCTTC.

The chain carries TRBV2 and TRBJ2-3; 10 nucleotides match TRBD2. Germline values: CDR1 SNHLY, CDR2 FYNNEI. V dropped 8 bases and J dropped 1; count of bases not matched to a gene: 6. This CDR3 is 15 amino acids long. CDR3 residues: CASWRLAGRTDTQYF. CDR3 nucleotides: TGTGCCAGCTGGAGACTAGCGGGTCGCACAGATACGCAGTATTTT.

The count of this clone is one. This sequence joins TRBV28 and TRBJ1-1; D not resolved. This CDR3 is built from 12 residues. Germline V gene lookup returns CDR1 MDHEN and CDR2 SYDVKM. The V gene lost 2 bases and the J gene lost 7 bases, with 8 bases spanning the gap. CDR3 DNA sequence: TGTGCCAGCAGTTTAGGCCGGGGTGAAGCTTTCTTT. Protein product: CASSLGRGEAFF.

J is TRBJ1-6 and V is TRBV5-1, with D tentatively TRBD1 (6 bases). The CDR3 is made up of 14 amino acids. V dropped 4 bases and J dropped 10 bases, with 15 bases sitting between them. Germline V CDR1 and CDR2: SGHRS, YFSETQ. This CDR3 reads CASSQGTPDSPLHF. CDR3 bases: TGCGCCAGCAGCCAGGGGACCCCGGACTCACCCCTCCACTTT.